The text below deals with one T cell receptor (beta chain). Two oligonucleotides, mixed equimolar, formed the beta constant-region primer covering TRBC1 and TRBC2. The ligated cDNA underwent four PCR rounds using SP2 and nested alpha and beta constant-region primers. MiXCR was run by TCRdb on the UMI-ligation and nested PCR reads, yielding one entry per CDR3 protein. The sample includes 20,000 to 25,000 distinct CDR3 sequences, roughly 9.1% seen only once; the top ten take over 20%. The source of the sample is a study of naive and memory T cell subsets. The CDR3 is 13 residues long. Trimming shortened V by 4 bases and J by 3 bases, and 8 bases separated the two germline ends. Per the germline V gene, CDR1 is SGHRS and CDR2 is YFSETQ.

Material for sequencing was central memory CD8+ T cells from blood. This TCR was sampled from a human donor in good health. V and J are TRBV5-1 and TRBJ2-1; D uncertain. The CDR3 DNA sequence: TGCGCCAGCAGCCCCGCCAACTACAATGAGCAGTTCTTC. This gives the protein CASSPANYNEQFF.